This T cell receptor (beta chain) was captured in a study of T cells in Graves' hyperthyroidism and ophthalmopathy. What was amplified from RNA transcripts were TCR beta CDR3 regions. Using the HTBI primer set, a first-round RT-PCR was run on the TCR CDR3. MiXCR, applied by TCRdb to the multiplex PCR reads, yields one record per CDR3 protein. This sample yields about 610,000 distinct CDR3 sequences, of which approximately 14% are seen a single time; about 3.9% belongs to the top ten. This clonotype was seen many times. V was trimmed by 7 bases and J by 1 base, leaving 8 bases between them. The CDR3 is made up of 12 amino acids. The germline gives CDR1 MDHEN, CDR2 SYDVKM.

The source is a woman in her 40s with Graves' ophthalmopathy. Sequencing was done on a sample of blood. This sequence joins TRBV28 and TRBJ2-7; D is undetermined. CDR3 DNA: TGTGCCAGCAACGGAATTTCCTACGAGCAGTACTTC. Protein: CASNGISYEQYF.